What follows are 11 T cell receptor beta chains derived from one specimen sequenced in a study of blood T cell repertoires in COVID-19. TCRdb's table, derived via immunoSEQ multiplex PCR, lists solely in-frame clones and lacks some. The sample gives around 150,000 clones, roughly 80% of which show up once; roughly 9.7% is in the top ten. Material for sequencing was peripheral blood. The receptors come from a man aged 55 to 70 who had recovered from COVID-19.

V usage is TRBV6-2 or TRBV6-3 and J usage is TRBJ1-5; possible D gene TRBD1, 5 bases. The ends were cut back, 0 bases at V and 7 bases at J, with 10 bases in the middle. The germline V gene encodes CDR1 MNHEY and CDR2 SVGEGT. The CDR3 has 14 residues. CDR3: CASSYSTVLQPQHF. The CDR3 coding sequence is TGTGCCAGCAGTTACTCGACAGTGTTGCAGCCCCAGCATTTT.

This chain uses TRBV14 with TRBJ1-5; possible D gene TRBD1, 5 bases. CDR3 size: 13 residues. Deletions cut 4 bases from V and 7 bases from J, with 11 bases between. CDR1 and CDR2 from the germline V gene are SGHDN and FVKESK. CDR3 region: CASSLSGGQPQHF. CDR3 sequence (DNA): TGTGCCAGCAGCCTCTCTGGGGGGCAGCCCCAGCATTTT.

This chain links TRBV18 with TRBJ2-5; maybe TRBD2 (6 bases). Germline V gene data show CDR1 as KGHSH and CDR2 as LQKENI. Trimming cost V 6 bases and J 5 bases, with 13 bases left between them. The CDR3 runs 13 residues. The CDR3 nucleotides are TGTGCCAGCTCGACGGGCGCGGGGGAGACCCAGTACTTC. This codes for CASSTGAGETQYF. Looking up the rest from reference TRBV18 and TRBJ2-5 gives the full variable domain: NAGVMQNPRHLVRRRGQEARLRCSPMKGHSHVYWYRQLPEEGLKFMVYLQKENIIDESGMPKERFSAEFPKEGPSILRIQQVVRGDSAAYFCASSTGAGETQYFGPGTRLLVL.

The gene calls are TRBV9 and TRBJ1-3; D unresolved. The CDR3 has 13 amino acids. Trimming shortened V by 4 bases and J by 2 bases, and 7 bases separated the two germline ends. Germline V lookup: CDR1 SGDLS, CDR2 YYNGEE. CDR3 bases: TGTGCCAGCAGCCCCTTAACTGGAAACACCATATATTTT. Its translation: CASSPLTGNTIYF.

The V and J genes are TRBV19 and TRBJ1-6; the match to TRBD1 covers 9 bases. V lost 4 bases and J lost 8; bases outside the gene matches: 3. This CDR3 is built from 14 residues. The germline gives CDR1 LNHDA, CDR2 SQIVND (reference sequence). Here the CDR3 reads CASSTTGGDSPLHF. The CDR3 nucleotides are TGTGCCAGTAGTACAACAGGGGGCGATTCACCCCTCCACTTT.

A few counts support this clone. V usage is TRBV28 and J usage is TRBJ1-5, with no clear D. Trimming stripped 1 base from V and 6 bases from J, with 4 bases between. Germline lookup yields CDR1 MDHEN and CDR2 SYDVKM. There are 12 residues in the CDR3. CDR3 residues: CASSLFGQPQHF. CDR3 bases: TGTGCCAGCAGTTTATTCGGTCAGCCCCAGCATTTT. The whole variable domain, filled in from reference TRBV28 and TRBJ1-5, reads DVKVTQSSRYLVKRTGEKVFLECVQDMDHENMFWYRQDPGLGLRLIYFSYDVKMKEKGDIPEGYSVSREKKERFSLILESASTNQTSMYLCASSLFGQPQHFGDGTRLSIL.

This clone was seen only once. At one boundary the junction diverges from the germline segment, which might be a read error. The chain employs TRBV6-5 and TRBJ1-4; tentative D call: TRBD1 (5 bases). The CDR3 has 12 residues. Per germline, CDR1 MNHEY and CDR2 SVGAGI. The CDR3 DNA reads as TGTGCCAGCAGTTACTCGACAACAGGCTTAGTTTTT. Encoded protein: CASSYSTTGLVF.

The CDR3 is CAISAPGGEQYF. In DNA, the CDR3 is TGTGCCATCAGTGCCCCCGGGGGCGAGCAGTACTTC. The chain employs TRBV10-3 and TRBJ2-7; D perhaps matches TRBD2 (6 bases). V was clipped by 4 bases and J by 6 bases, with 10 bases between them. There are 12 residues in the CDR3. Germline CDR1 is ENHRY and CDR2 is SYGVKD.

The CDR3 nucleotides are TGTGCCAGTAGTTGGGGCAGGATGGCATCTAATGAAAAACTGTTTTTT. Translating it yields CASSWGRMASNEKLFF. This chain connects TRBV19 to TRBJ1-4, with D possibly matching TRBD1 (5 bases). This CDR3 contains 16 residues. V lost 5 bases to trimming and J lost 3 bases, with 16 bases between them. Germline V gene sequence: CDR1 LNHDA, CDR2 SQIVND (reference sequence).

V and J are TRBV11-2 and TRBJ2-7; TRBD1 might be the D (6 bases). The V and J ends lost 5 bases and 6 bases respectively, with 17 bases between them. This CDR3 comprises 14 residues. CDR1 and CDR2 from the germline V gene are SGHAT and FQNNGV. CDR3 amino acids: CASSLQGFGGEQYF. As DNA, the CDR3 is TGTGCCAGCAGCCTACAGGGCTTCGGAGGCGAGCAGTACTTC.

This chain links TRBV29-1 with TRBJ1-2, with D maybe TRBD1 (5 bases). The CDR3 is 13 amino acids. The germline CDR1 and CDR2 sequences are SQVTM and ANQGSEA. V gave up 3 bases and J gave up 8 bases, with 16 bases separating them. This CDR3 reads CSVDGQTGVGYTF. CDR3 coding DNA: TGCAGCGTTGATGGGCAGACGGGGGTGGGCTACACCTTC.